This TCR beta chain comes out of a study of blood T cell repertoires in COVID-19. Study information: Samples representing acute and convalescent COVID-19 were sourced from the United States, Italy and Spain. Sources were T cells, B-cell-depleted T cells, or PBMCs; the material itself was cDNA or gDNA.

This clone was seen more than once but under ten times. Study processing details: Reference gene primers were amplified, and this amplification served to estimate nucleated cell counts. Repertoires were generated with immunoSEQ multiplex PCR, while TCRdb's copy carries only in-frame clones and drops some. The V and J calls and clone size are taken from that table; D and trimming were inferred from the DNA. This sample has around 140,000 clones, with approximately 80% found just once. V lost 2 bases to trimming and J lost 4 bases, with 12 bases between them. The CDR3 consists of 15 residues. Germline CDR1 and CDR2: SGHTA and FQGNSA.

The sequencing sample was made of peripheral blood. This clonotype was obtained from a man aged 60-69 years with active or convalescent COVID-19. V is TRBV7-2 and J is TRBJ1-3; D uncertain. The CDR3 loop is CASSLSQALGNTIYF. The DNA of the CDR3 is TGTGCCAGCAGCTTATCGCAGGCCCTGGGAAACACCATATATTTT.